The TCR beta chain described here comes from a study of blood T cell repertoires in COVID-19. Germline CDR1 is LGHNA and CDR2 is YNFKEQ. The CDR3 runs 16 residues. V shed 0 bases, J shed 6 bases, and the junction held 3 bases outside the gene matches. In the authors' methods: Amplification from reference gene primers served as the basis for estimated nucleated cell counts. Assay: immunoSEQ multiplex PCR; the TCRdb copy retains only in-frame clones and omits some. Clone size and the V and J calls come from that table; the DNA yielded D and trimming. The sample lists some 120,000 clones; under 85% were seen once.

Specimen: peripheral blood. The chain carries TRBV4-2 and TRBJ1-5; 12 nucleotides align to TRBD1. The source is a man aged 55 to 70 with acute or convalescent COVID-19. The CDR3 sequence is CASSQDSGQGAQPQHF. CDR3 nucleotides: TGTGCCAGCAGCCAAGATTCGGGACAGGGGGCTCAGCCCCAGCATTTT.